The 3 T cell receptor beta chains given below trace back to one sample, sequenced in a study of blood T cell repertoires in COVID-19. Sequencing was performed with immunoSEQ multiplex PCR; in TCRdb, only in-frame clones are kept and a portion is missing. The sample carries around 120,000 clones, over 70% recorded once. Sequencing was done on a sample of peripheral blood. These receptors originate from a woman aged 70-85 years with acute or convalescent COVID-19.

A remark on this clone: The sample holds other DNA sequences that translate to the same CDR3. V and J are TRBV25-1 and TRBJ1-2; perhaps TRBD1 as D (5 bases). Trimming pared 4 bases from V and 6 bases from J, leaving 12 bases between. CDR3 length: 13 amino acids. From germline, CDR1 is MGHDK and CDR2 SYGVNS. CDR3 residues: CASSAGRGNGYTF. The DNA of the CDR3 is TGTGCCAGCAGTGCGGGGCGGGGGAATGGCTACACCTTC.

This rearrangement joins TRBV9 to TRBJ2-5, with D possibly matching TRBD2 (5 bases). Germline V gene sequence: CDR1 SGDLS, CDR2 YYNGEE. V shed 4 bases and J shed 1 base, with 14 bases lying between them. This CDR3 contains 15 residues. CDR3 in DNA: TGTGCCAGCAGCCCAGCGACGGGGTTCCAAGAGACCCAGTACTTC. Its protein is CASSPATGFQETQYF.

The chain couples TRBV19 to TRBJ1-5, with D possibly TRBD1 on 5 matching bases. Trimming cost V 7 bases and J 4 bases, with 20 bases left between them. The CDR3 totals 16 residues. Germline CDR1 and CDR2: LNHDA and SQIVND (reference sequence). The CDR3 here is CASTPTRQMGNQPQHF. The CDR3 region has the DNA TGTGCCAGTACCCCGACGAGACAGATGGGGAATCAGCCCCAGCATTTT.